The sequence of this T cell receptor (beta chain) was determined in a study of blood T cell repertoires in COVID-19. Study information: T cells, B-cell-depleted T cells, or PBMCs provided the cDNA or gDNA that served as material.

In the original workflow: It was from reference gene primer amplification that nucleated cell counts were estimated. Profiling relied on immunoSEQ multiplex PCR, and the TCRdb table lists in-frame clones only, not all of them. That table is the source of V, J and clone size, and D and trimming were worked out from the DNA. The sample lists roughly 250,000 clones, 65% to 90% occurring once. The CDR3 spans 13 residues. The V gene lost 8 bases and the J gene lost 1 base, with 14 bases spanning the gap. Germline assignment: CDR1 SQVTM and CDR2 ANQGSEA. This sequence originates from an elderly woman with active or convalescent COVID-19. Sequenced input: peripheral blood. The V gene is TRBV29-1, the J gene TRBJ1-1; no clear D gene. This CDR3 is CSSAVRSNTEAFF. CDR3 bases: TGCAGCTCCGCGGTACGTTCGAACACTGAAGCTTTCTTT.